This T cell receptor beta chain was captured in a study of T cells in Graves' hyperthyroidism and ophthalmopathy. Study conclusions and caveats: Within blood appeared most thyroid clonotypes that had expanded above 0.001. From stable hyperthyroidism, ophthalmopathy was set apart by a 13 V-J model.

Amplified regions were TCR beta CDR3 sequences from RNA transcripts. The TCR CDR3 was amplified in a first-round RT-PCR using the HTBI primer set. TCRdb re-called the multiplex PCR reads with MiXCR, one entry per CDR3 protein. The data show 200,000 to 250,000 distinct CDR3 sequences, with approximately 24% seen just once and approximately 32% held by the top ten. This CDR3 contains 13 residues. The germline V gene has CDR1 KGHDR and CDR2 SFDVKD. V was pared by 3 bases and J by 10 bases, with 12 bases between. Among ophthalmopathy patients, the Clinical Activity Score reached at least 3, the NOSPECS grade reached at least 4, and duration remained under 3 months. PBMCs were collected from an approximately 10 ml volume of fresh peripheral blood. In its sample, this clonotype was seen many times. The antigen remains undetermined.

The clonotype originates from a woman in her 40s with Graves' ophthalmopathy. The V gene is TRBV24-1, the J gene TRBJ1-5; D remains unclear. Sequences were obtained from blood. In nucleotides, the CDR3 is TGTGCCACCAGTGATCTGACGGGGAAACCCCAGCATTTT. It codes for CATSDLTGKPQHF.